The 2 T cell receptor beta chains presented below share a single source sample, sequenced in a study of identical twins. Using its own MiXCR run on the 5' RACE reads, TCRdb lists one record per CDR3 protein. This table holds roughly 690,000 distinct CDR3 sequences, 21% found once. These same records also appear under a second study, on T cells expressing NK-cell markers.

The sample comprised PBMCs. The receptor source for this set is a woman in her late teens or twenties in good health.

The chain employs TRBV7-9 and TRBJ1-2, with 9 nucleotides matching TRBD1. The CDR3 covers 14 residues. Germline loops: CDR1 SEHNR, CDR2 FQNEAQ (reference sequence). The V gene end was trimmed by 6 bases and the J gene end by 2 bases; junction bases not matched to a gene: 4. CDR3 in amino acids: CASREGQGNYGYTF. The CDR3 nucleotides are TGTGCCAGCAGGGAAGGACAGGGGAACTATGGCTACACCTTC.

This clonotype was observed many times. This chain joins TRBV25-1 and TRBJ1-2; perhaps TRBD1 as D (6 bases). The V and J ends lost 5 bases and 4 bases respectively, with 11 bases between them. The germline gives CDR1 MGHDK, CDR2 SYGVNS. CDR3 length: 13 residues. The CDR3 here is CASSSGVPYGYTF. The CDR3 region has the DNA TGTGCCAGCAGTTCAGGGGTCCCCTATGGCTACACCTTC.